Listed here are 25 T cell receptor beta chains from one sample, sequenced in a study of tumor and adjacent non-tumor tissue in lung cancer. TCRbeta libraries were built with three rounds of nested PCR, modified from ARM-PCR. MiXCR, applied by TCRdb to the multiplex PCR reads, yields one record per CDR3 protein. The sample lists about 80,000 distinct CDR3 sequences; 72% were seen once. No cell sorting was done before RNA was extracted from the tissue. Sequencing used lung tumor tissue. These receptors were collected from a woman aged 35 to 49 with non-small cell lung cancer.

This clonotype was picked up a small number of times. A read error may be the cause here, since a much bigger clone is one base away. This chain links TRBV5-6 with TRBJ1-1; a possible D gene is TRBD1 (6 bases). CDR1 SGHDT and CDR2 YYEEEE come from the germline V gene. The CDR3 runs to 17 residues. CDR3 coding DNA: TGTACCAGCAGCTTGTTAGGGATCGGGGGCAAAAACACTGAAGCTTTCTTT. Protein sequence: CTSSLLGIGGKNTEAFF.

This chain connects TRBV20-1 to TRBJ2-5, with 12 positions matching TRBD1. This CDR3 is built from 14 residues. The V segment lost 5 bases and the J segment 3 bases; nucleotides outside the gene matches: 4. Germline values: CDR1 DFQATT, CDR2 SNEGSKA (reference sequence). CDR3 region: CSARDRGPKETQYF. DNA for the CDR3: TGCAGTGCTCGGGACAGGGGGCCCAAAGAGACCCAGTACTTC.

V and J are TRBV11-2 and TRBJ2-3; tentative D call: TRBD1 (6 bases). This CDR3 contains 14 residues. Germline values: CDR1 SGHAT, CDR2 FQNNGV. V was pared by 5 bases and J by 8 bases, with 17 bases between. The CDR3 DNA is TGTGCCAGCAGCAGCATGGGCATGGACAGTACGCAGTATTTT. The encoded protein is CASSSMGMDSTQYF.

Worth noting for this clonotype: A much larger clone sits a single nucleotide away, making a read error possible. This sequence joins TRBV6-1 and TRBJ1-1; the D gene is possibly TRBD1 (6 bases). The CDR3 has 12 residues. Germline lookup yields CDR1 MNHNS and CDR2 SASEGT. The CDR3 region has the DNA TGTGCCAGCAATGAAGAGGGGGTCGACAGCCTATTT. The encoded protein is CASNEEGVDSLF.

On this clonotype itself: A read error may be the cause here, since a much bigger clone is one base away. The CDR3 does not end in the conserved phenylalanine or tryptophan, so this is likely a read error. This rearrangement joins TRBV30 to TRBJ1-6, with D possibly matching TRBD1 (6 bases). Germline lookup yields CDR1 GTSNPN and CDR2 SVGIG (reference sequence). The CDR3 is 16 residues long. The V gene lost 1 base and the J gene lost 4 bases, with 14 bases spanning the gap. In DNA form, the CDR3 reads TGTGCCTGGAGTGAGTTTGTAGGGGGTTATAATTCACCCCTCCACGTT. Its translation: CAWSEFVGGYNSPLHV.

Regarding this clonotype: One junction end disagrees with the germline gene, perhaps due to a read error. The chain uses TRBV7-9 and TRBJ1-6; TRBD1 aligns across 9 bases. CDR3 length: 17 residues. Germline V gene lookup returns CDR1 SEHNR and CDR2 FQNEAQ (reference sequence). In DNA, the CDR3 is TGTGTCAGCAGCGCCGGGACAGGGAATCTCGAAAATTCACTCCTCCACTTT. The encoded protein is CVSSAGTGNLENSLLHF.

A remark on this clonotype: A much larger clone lies one base from this, so it may be a read error. The chain has TRBV20-1 and TRBJ1-1; 7 nucleotides match TRBD1. This CDR3 contains 9 residues. Germline CDR1 DFQATT, CDR2 SNEGSKA (reference sequence). The CDR3: CSEQGPSFF. The CDR3 bases are TGCAGCGAACAGGGGCCATCTTTCTTT.

The V and J genes are TRBV11-3 and TRBJ2-5; no definite D call. CDR3 length: 13 residues. Looked up from germline, CDR1 is SGHNT and CDR2 is YENEEA. V was trimmed by 3 bases and J by 0 bases, leaving 5 bases between them. CDR3 residues: CASSFFDQETQYF. As DNA, the CDR3 is TGTGCCAGCAGCTTTTTTGACCAAGAGACCCAGTACTTC. Filled out from reference TRBV11-3 and TRBJ2-5, the complete variable domain reads EAGVVQSPRYKIIEKKQPVAFWCNPISGHNTLYWYLQNLGQGPELLIRYENEEAVDDSQLPKDRFSAERLKGVDSTLKIQPAELGDSAVYLCASSFFDQETQYFGPGTRLLVL.

The chain uses TRBV11-2 and TRBJ2-5; D gene unclear. Germline values: CDR1 SGHAT, CDR2 FQNNGV. The CDR3 runs 15 residues. CDR3 bases: TGTGTTAGCAGCTTATTCGCCTGGATCCAAGAGACCCAGTACTTC. Protein: CVSSLFAWIQETQYF. Together with reference TRBV11-2 and TRBJ2-5, the CDR3 gives the full variable domain: EAGVAQSPRYKIIEKRQSVAFWCNPISGHATLYWYQQILGQGPKLLIQFQNNGVVDDSQLPKDRFSAERLKGVDSTLKIQPAKLEDSAVYLCVSSLFAWIQETQYFGPGTRLLVL.

Details on this clonotype: The conserved phenylalanine or tryptophan is not found at the CDR3 terminus, so this likely reflects a read error. The chain carries TRBV11-2 and TRBJ2-3; a weak D match, TRBD2 (7 bases). This CDR3 has 15 residues. Germline assignment: CDR1 SGHAT and CDR2 FQNNGV. Between the trimmed V and J ends, which lost 4 bases and 6 bases, there was a span of 17 bases. The CDR3 reads CASSSLEGGTDTQYL. The CDR3 DNA sequence: TGTGCCAGCAGCTCACTAGAGGGGGGGACGGATACGCAGTATCTT.

Concerning this clonotype itself: Germline and junction disagree at one end, which may indicate a read error. This rearrangement joins TRBV11-2 to TRBJ1-5; no clear D gene. This CDR3 has 14 amino acids. Looked up from germline, CDR1 is SGHAT and CDR2 is FQNNGV. CDR3 bases: TGTGCAAGCAACTTAGGGAGCTCATGGCAGCCCCAGCATTTT. Encoded protein: CASNLGSSWQPQHF. The complete variable domain, with remaining parts taken from reference TRBV11-2 and TRBJ1-5, reads EAGVAQSPRYKIIEKRQSVAFWCNPISGHATLYWYQQILGQGPKLLIQFQNNGVVDDSQLPKDRFSAERLKGVDSTLKIQPAKLEDSAVYLCASNLGSSWQPQHFGDGTRLSIL.

Of note for this clonotype: This likely comes from a read error, as the CDR3 has no conserved phenylalanine or tryptophan at its end. The limits of the CDR3 on the DNA are not certain, so only TCRdb's listed CDR3 is given. The chain combines TRBV6-1 with TRBJ1-5; the listed D gene, TRBD1, was not tested against the DNA. Looked up from germline, CDR1 is MNHNS and CDR2 is SASEGT. The CDR3 region is 14 residues in length, termini included. CDR3 residues: CASRATGFNQPRHY.

This clonotype was detected a few times. This could be a read error, since a much larger clone is one nucleotide away. The chain has TRBV14 and TRBJ2-1; TRBD2 might be the D (7 bases). Germline lookup yields CDR1 SGHDN and CDR2 FVKESK. Trimming stripped 1 base from V and 4 bases from J, with 14 bases between. CDR3 length: 16 amino acids. For the CDR3, the DNA is TGTGCCAGCAGCCAAGGTTCCAGGGGAGGGTACAATGAGCAGTTCTTC. As protein: CASSQGSRGGYNEQFF.

With respect to this clonotype: The junction differs from germline at one of its ends, possibly a read error. The chain joins TRBV11-2 to TRBJ2-5; D might be TRBD2 (6 bases). The CDR3 length is 16 residues. Germline V gene data show CDR1 as SGHAT and CDR2 as FQNNGV. The CDR3 DNA is TGTGCCAGTAGCTTAGTTGGGCGGAGGGCCCAAGAGACTCACTACTTC. As protein: CASSLVGRRAQETHYF.

A note on this clonotype: A junction boundary mismatches the germline segment, possibly from a read error. V and J are TRBV12-3 or TRBV12-4 and TRBJ1-6, with TRBD1 identical over 7 bases. This CDR3 contains 12 residues. The CDR3 nucleotides read TGTGCCAGTAGCCTAGGGGGCTCACCCCTCCTCTTT. Protein: CASSLGGSPLLF.

A word on this clonotype: The junction shows a germline mismatch at one end, possibly a read error. This rearrangement joins TRBV6-1 to TRBJ2-1, with 8 bases identical to TRBD1. CDR1 is MNHNS, CDR2 SASEGT, per germline. The CDR3 has 16 amino acids. CDR3 DNA sequence: TGTGCCAGCAGCTCGAGATCGGGACAGGACTACAATGAGCAATTCTTC. It translates to CASSSRSGQDYNEQFF.

In its sample, this clonotype was seen many times. The V call is TRBV2, the J call TRBJ2-7; no clear D gene. In germline, CDR1 is SNHLY, CDR2 FYNNEI. Trimming removed 7 bases from V and 4 bases from J, with 14 bases in between. The CDR3 totals 13 residues. CDR3 nucleotides: TGTGCCAGCACAAACGGCAGGCTATACGAGCAGTACTTC. It specifies CASTNGRLYEQYF.

In the case of this clonotype: Compared with germline, one end of the junction differs, possibly owing to a read error. This chain uses TRBV28 with TRBJ1-3; D unclear. CDR1 is MDHEN and CDR2 is SYDVKM in the germline V gene. The CDR3 sequence is 12 residues long. CDR3 in DNA: TGTGCCAGGAGTTCTCCCGGGGACACCATATATTTT. Residues: CARSSPGDTIYF.

In the case of this clonotype: A much larger clone lies one base from this, so it may be a read error. DNA for the CDR3: TGTGCCAGCAGTTCAGCAGATTCTAGCACAGATACGCAGTATTTT. It codes for CASSSADSSTDTQYF. V usage is TRBV28 and J usage is TRBJ2-3; D unclear. The germline V gene encodes CDR1 MDHEN and CDR2 SYDVKM. This CDR3 is built from 15 residues. The V gene lost 4 bases and the J gene lost 0 bases, with 11 bases spanning the gap.

This clonotype was observed at least ten times. The chain carries TRBV6-5 and TRBJ2-1; 9 bases fit TRBD2. V was pared by 8 bases and J by 4 bases, with 9 bases of the junction left unmatched. The CDR3 spans 15 residues. Germline V CDR1 and CDR2: MNHEY, SVGAGI. The CDR3 DNA follows: TGTGCCAGCGCCAAACTAGCGGGCGAATACAATGAGCAGTTCTTC. Encoded protein: CASAKLAGEYNEQFF.

V gene TRBV11-2 combines with J gene TRBJ1-1; the D is unclear. CDR3 length: 15 amino acids. Between the trimmed V and J ends, which lost 9 bases and 6 bases, there was a span of 23 bases. Germline CDR1 and CDR2: SGHAT and FQNNGV. The CDR3 sequence is CASSLDLRPISEAFF. As DNA, the CDR3 is TGTGCCAGTAGTTTAGATCTAAGGCCGATCTCTGAAGCTTTCTTT.

V and J are TRBV6-5 and TRBJ2-5; tentative D call: TRBD2 (6 bases). The CDR3 is 13 residues long. Germline V gene lookup returns CDR1 MNHEY and CDR2 SVGAGI. CDR3 in amino acids: CTSTEAFQETQYF. The CDR3 coding sequence is TGTACTAGCACCGAGGCCTTCCAAGAGACCCAGTACTTC.

The chain recombines TRBV12-3 or TRBV12-4 with TRBJ2-3, with D perhaps matching TRBD2 (6 bases). The CDR3 loop spans 16 amino acids. V lost 5 bases to trimming and J lost 0 bases, with 15 bases between them. The CDR3 nucleotides read TGTGCCAGCAGTCCGACTAGTAGGGCTAGCACAGATACGCAGTATTTT. Translated: CASSPTSRASTDTQYF.

With respect to this clonotype: The junction differs from germline at one of its ends, possibly a read error. The gene calls are TRBV6-6 and TRBJ2-3; D might be TRBD1 (5 bases). Germline CDR1 and CDR2: MNHNY and SVGAGI (reference sequence). There are 16 residues in the CDR3. Written as DNA, the CDR3 is TGTACCAGCAGCGTTAGGGGCGGACGTAGCACAGATACTCAGTATTTT. Protein sequence: CTSSVRGGRSTDTQYF.

This clonotype appeared many times. V and J are TRBV4-1 and TRBJ2-5, with a possible D match to TRBD1 (5 bases). CDR3 length: 14 amino acids. The V end lost 4 bases, the J end lost 5 bases, and 14 bases lay between the germline ends. The V gene's germline CDR1 is MGHRA and CDR2 YSYEKL. The CDR3 is CASSPRIGVETQYF. CDR3 sequence (DNA): TGCGCCAGCAGCCCAAGAATAGGGGTTGAGACCCAGTACTTC.